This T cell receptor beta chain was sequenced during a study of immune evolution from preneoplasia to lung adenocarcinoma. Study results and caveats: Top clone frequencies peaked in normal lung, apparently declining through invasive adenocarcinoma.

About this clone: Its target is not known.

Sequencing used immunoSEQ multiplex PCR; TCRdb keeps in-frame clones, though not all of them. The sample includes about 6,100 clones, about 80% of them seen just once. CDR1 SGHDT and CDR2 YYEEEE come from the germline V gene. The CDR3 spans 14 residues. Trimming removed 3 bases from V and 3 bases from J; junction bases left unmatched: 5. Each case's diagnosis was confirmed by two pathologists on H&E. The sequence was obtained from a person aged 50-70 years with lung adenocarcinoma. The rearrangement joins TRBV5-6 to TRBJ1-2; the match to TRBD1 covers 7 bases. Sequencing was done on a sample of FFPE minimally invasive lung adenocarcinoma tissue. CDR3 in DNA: TGTGCCAGCAGCTCTGGGACAGCCCACTATGGCTACACCTTC. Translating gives CASSSGTAHYGYTF.